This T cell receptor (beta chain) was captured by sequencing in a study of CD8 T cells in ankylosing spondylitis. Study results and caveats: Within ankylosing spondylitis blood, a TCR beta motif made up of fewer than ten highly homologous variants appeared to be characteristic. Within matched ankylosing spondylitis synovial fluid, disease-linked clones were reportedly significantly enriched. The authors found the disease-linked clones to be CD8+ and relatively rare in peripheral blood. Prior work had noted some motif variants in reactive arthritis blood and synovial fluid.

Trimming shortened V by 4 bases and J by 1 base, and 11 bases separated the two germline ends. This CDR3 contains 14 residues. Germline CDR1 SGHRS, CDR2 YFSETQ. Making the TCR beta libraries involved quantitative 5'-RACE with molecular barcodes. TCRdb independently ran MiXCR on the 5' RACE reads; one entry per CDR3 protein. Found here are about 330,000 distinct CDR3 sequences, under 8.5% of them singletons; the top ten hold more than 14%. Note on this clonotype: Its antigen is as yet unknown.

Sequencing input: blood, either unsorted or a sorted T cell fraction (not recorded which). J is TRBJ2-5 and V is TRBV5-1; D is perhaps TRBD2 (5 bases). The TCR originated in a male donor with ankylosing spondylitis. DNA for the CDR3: TGCGCCAGCAGCCAACTAGGCCTCCAAGAGACCCAGTACTTC. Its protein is CASSQLGLQETQYF.